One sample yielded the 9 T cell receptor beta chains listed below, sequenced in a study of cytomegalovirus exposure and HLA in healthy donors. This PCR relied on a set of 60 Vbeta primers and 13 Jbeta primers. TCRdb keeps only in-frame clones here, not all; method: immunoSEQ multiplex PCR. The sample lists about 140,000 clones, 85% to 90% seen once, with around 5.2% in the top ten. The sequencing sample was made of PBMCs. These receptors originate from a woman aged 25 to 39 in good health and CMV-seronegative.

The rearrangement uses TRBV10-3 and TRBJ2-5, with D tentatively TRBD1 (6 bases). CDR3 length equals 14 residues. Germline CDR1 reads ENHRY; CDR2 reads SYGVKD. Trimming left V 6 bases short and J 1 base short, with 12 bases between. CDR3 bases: TGTGCCATCAGAGCGGACAGTTCCCAAGAGACCCAGTACTTC. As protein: CAIRADSSQETQYF.

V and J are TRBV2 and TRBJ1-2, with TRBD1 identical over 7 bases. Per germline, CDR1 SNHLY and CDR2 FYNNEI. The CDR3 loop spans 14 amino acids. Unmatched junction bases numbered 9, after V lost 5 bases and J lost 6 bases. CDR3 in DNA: TGTGCCAGCAGTTGGACAGGCAGGGGGAATGGCTACACCTTC. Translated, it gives CASSWTGRGNGYTF. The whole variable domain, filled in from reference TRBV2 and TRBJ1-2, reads EPEVTQTPSHQVTQMGQEVILRCVPISNHLYFYWYRQILGQKVEFLVSFYNNEISEKSEIFDDQFSVERPDGSNFTLKIRSTKLEDSAMYFCASSWTGRGNGYTFGSGTRLTVV.

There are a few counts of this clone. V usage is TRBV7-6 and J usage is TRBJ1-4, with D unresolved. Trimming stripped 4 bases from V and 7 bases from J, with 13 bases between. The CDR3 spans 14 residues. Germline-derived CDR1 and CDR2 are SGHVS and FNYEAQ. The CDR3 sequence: CASSSTPLSEKLFF. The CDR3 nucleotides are TGTGCCAGCAGCTCCACGCCTCTCAGTGAAAAACTGTTTTTT.

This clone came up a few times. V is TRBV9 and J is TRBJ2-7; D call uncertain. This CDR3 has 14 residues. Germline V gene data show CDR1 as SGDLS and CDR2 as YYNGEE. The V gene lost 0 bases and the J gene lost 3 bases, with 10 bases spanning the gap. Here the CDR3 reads CASSVGRISYEQYF. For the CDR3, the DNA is TGTGCCAGCAGCGTAGGCAGGATCAGCTACGAGCAGTACTTC.

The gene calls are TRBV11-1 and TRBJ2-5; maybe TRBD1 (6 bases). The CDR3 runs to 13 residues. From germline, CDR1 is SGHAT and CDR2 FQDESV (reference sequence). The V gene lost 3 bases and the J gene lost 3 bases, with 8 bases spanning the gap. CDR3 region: CASSFGQKETQYF. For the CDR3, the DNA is TGTGCCAGCAGCTTCGGACAGAAAGAGACCCAGTACTTC.

The DNA of the CDR3 is TGTGCCAGCAGCTTGCGGGACAGGGTCTACAATGAGCAGTTCTTC. This codes for CASSLRDRVYNEQFF. The rearrangement joins TRBV7-2 to TRBJ2-1; 9 nucleotides line up with TRBD1. The V gene end was trimmed by 3 bases and the J gene end by 3 bases; junction bases not matched to a gene: 3. CDR1 and CDR2 from the germline V gene are SGHTA and FQGNSA. The CDR3 spans 15 residues.

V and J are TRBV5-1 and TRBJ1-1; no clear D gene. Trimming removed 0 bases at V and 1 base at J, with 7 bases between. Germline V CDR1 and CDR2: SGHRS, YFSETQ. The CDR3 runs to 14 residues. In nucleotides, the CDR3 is TGCGCCAGCAGCTTGGCGGACTCGAACACTGAAGCTTTCTTT. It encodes CASSLADSNTEAFF.

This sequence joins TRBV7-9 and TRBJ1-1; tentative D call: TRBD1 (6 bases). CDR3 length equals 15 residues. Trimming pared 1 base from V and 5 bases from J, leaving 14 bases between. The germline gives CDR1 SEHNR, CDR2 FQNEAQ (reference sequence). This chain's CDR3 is CASSLGGRGGTEAFF. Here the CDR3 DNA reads TGTGCCAGCAGCTTAGGGGGGCGGGGGGGAACTGAAGCTTTCTTT.

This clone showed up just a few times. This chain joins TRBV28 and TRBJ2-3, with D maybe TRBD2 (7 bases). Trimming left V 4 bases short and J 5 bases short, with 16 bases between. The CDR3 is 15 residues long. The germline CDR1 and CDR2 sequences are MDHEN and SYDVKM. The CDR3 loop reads CASSSGGRMGDTQYF. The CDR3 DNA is TGTGCCAGCAGTTCCGGGGGGCGCATGGGAGATACGCAGTATTTT.